Below, 12 T cell receptor beta chains from the same sample are listed, as sequenced in a study of human T cells and chemical hapten exposure. The time point was: patch test 2, 6 weeks after DPC sensitization. Treatment indicated: therapeutic diphenylcyclopropenone sensitization with weekly scalp DPC. MiXCR, applied by TCRdb to the RACE reads, yields one record per CDR3 protein. The table includes approximately 95,000 distinct CDR3 sequences, 11% detected once. The sequencing used whole blood, collected in connection with sensitization to the hapten diphenylcyclopropenone (DPC). These receptors were obtained from a woman aged 40 to 55 with alopecia areata. Some clones in this sample may be carry-over from other donors' samples.

The chain links TRBV7-8 to TRBJ2-3; D tentatively fits TRBD1 or TRBD2 (5 bases each). Germline assignment: CDR1 SGHVS and CDR2 FQNEAQ. The germline V and J ends were trimmed by 1 base and 2 bases, with 10 bases remaining between them. This CDR3 spans 15 amino acids. This CDR3 reads CASSLGDGNTDTQYF. In DNA, the CDR3 is TGTGCCAGCAGCTTAGGGGACGGTAACACAGATACGCAGTATTTT.

This clonotype was observed at least ten times. The V call is TRBV4-2, the J call TRBJ1-1, with 7 positions matching TRBD1. The CDR3 length is 16 residues. Trimming took 2 bases from V and 2 from J; bases not matched to a gene: 8. CDR1 LGHNA and CDR2 YNFKEQ come from the germline V gene. CDR3 region: CASSQPPTGPNTEAFF. DNA of the CDR3: TGTGCCAGCAGCCAACCCCCGACAGGGCCAAACACTGAAGCTTTCTTT.

This clonotype was counted a few times. The gene calls are TRBV11-3 and TRBJ2-1; TRBD2 aligns across 16 bases. With V trimmed by 3 bases and J by 7 bases, 9 bases remained unmatched. From germline, CDR1 is SGHNT and CDR2 YENEEA. There are 18 residues in the CDR3. CDR3 bases: TGTGCCAGCAGCTTCGCCGGGACTAGCGGGGGGGCGCGGAATGAGCAGTTCTTC. Translated, it gives CASSFAGTSGGARNEQFF.

In its sample, this clonotype was seen many times. This chain uses TRBV12-3 or TRBV12-4 with TRBJ2-1; 7 positions match TRBD2. CDR3 length: 15 residues. Trimming removed 6 bases from V and 4 bases from J; junction bases left unmatched: 9. CDR3 amino acids: CASSLWSSGYNEQFF. The DNA for the CDR3 is TGTGCCAGCAGCTTATGGAGTAGCGGGTACAATGAGCAGTTCTTC.

This rearrangement joins TRBV25-1 to TRBJ2-3, with 10 nucleotides matching TRBD2. Germline assignment: CDR1 MGHDK and CDR2 SYGVNS. The J segment lost 2 bases and the V segment lost 3 bases, leaving 11 bases of the junction unmatched. This CDR3 is 18 amino acids long. CDR3 coding DNA: TGTGCCAGCAGTGACCCCAGGAGCGGGAGGGGAATCACAGATACGCAGTATTTT. It encodes CASSDPRSGRGITDTQYF.

This clonotype has a count of ten or more. The DNA of the CDR3 is TGTGCCAGCAGCTTAATGCGTAGCGGGATACCCACAGATACGCAGTATTTT. Encoded protein: CASSLMRSGIPTDTQYF. This chain joins TRBV11-2 and TRBJ2-3; the match to TRBD2 covers 8 bases. The ends lost 2 bases at V and 2 bases at J; junction bases unmatched: 9. The V gene's germline CDR1 is SGHAT and CDR2 FQNNGV. The CDR3 is made up of 17 amino acids. Combining the CDR3 with reference TRBV11-2 and TRBJ2-3 gives the whole variable domain EAGVAQSPRYKIIEKRQSVAFWCNPISGHATLYWYQQILGQGPKLLIQFQNNGVVDDSQLPKDRFSAERLKGVDSTLKIQPAKLEDSAVYLCASSLMRSGIPTDTQYFGPGTRLTVL.

The rearrangement links TRBV27 to TRBJ2-7; TRBD2 matches 9 bases. Germline lookup yields CDR1 MNHEY and CDR2 SMNVEV (reference sequence). The V gene end was trimmed by 2 bases and the J gene end by 2 bases; junction bases not matched to a gene: 4. This CDR3 has 15 amino acids. CDR3 protein: CASSLSGGLTYEQYF. The CDR3 DNA reads TGTGCCAGCAGTTTAAGCGGGGGGCTCACCTACGAGCAGTACTTC.

This clonotype was seen at least ten times. The gene calls are TRBV6-5 and TRBJ1-2, with 7 bases matching TRBD1. This CDR3 contains 17 residues. Germline loops: CDR1 MNHEY, CDR2 SVGAGI. Losses at the gene ends were 4 bases for V and 1 base for J; bases not matched to a gene: 12. CDR3 bases: TGTGCCAGCAGTTCGTCGGGGAGGACAGGCCGTAACTATGGCTACACCTTC. It encodes CASSSSGRTGRNYGYTF.

CDR3 amino acids: CASTGNARNTIYF. CDR3 nucleotides: TGTGCCAGCACAGGGAACGCGAGAAACACCATATATTTT. The chain uses TRBV7-9 and TRBJ1-3, with TRBD1 as a possible D gene (5 bases). The CDR3 is 13 amino acids. The V end was cut by 7 bases, the J end by 5 bases, with 12 bases between. Germline values: CDR1 SEHNR, CDR2 FQNEAQ (reference sequence).

The chain employs TRBV3-1 and TRBJ2-7; D possibly corresponds to TRBD2 (6 bases). In germline, CDR1 is LGHDT, CDR2 YNNKEL (reference sequence). The CDR3 is 15 amino acids. The V end was cut by 4 bases, the J end by 5 bases, with 18 bases between. This CDR3 is CASSLGPRGFDEQYF. CDR3 DNA sequence: TGTGCCAGCAGCCTAGGGCCCCGGGGGTTCGACGAGCAGTACTTC.

A few counts support this clonotype. The chain joins TRBV4-1 to TRBJ1-1; D not certain. Deletions cut 3 bases from V and 6 bases from J, with 8 bases between. Looked up from germline, CDR1 is MGHRA and CDR2 is YSYEKL. This CDR3 is built from 12 residues. CDR3 DNA sequence: TGCGCCAGCAGCCAGGGCTCGTCTGAAGCTTTCTTT. As protein: CASSQGSSEAFF.

This clonotype appeared a few times. The chain combines TRBV24-1 with TRBJ1-1, with 7 nucleotides matching TRBD1. V shed 10 bases and J 0 bases; nucleotides not matched to a gene: 4. Germline CDR1 and CDR2: KGHDR and SFDVKD. This CDR3 comprises 13 residues. The chain's CDR3 is CATRDSMNTEAFF. DNA for the CDR3: TGTGCCACAAGGGACAGCATGAACACTGAAGCTTTCTTT.